The clone carrying this T cell receptor (beta chain) was seen ten or more times. Its antigen is not identified. The sample originates from a study of T-cell reconstitution after alpha-beta-depleted transplantation in children. Study observations and caveats: A year post-transplant, T-cell counts and diversity derived mostly from newly produced T cells. Several hundred graft clones that had expanded were reportedly the source of alpha-beta T cells about two months after transplant. Surviving recipient T cells and intrathymic progenitors accounted for some patients' high TCRbeta diversity at day 60.

Unique molecular identifiers were built into the TCRbeta library. TCRdb re-derived calls from the PCR reads in MiXCR, one entry per CDR3 protein. The sample gives around 270,000 distinct CDR3 sequences, nearly 8% of which show up once; around 10% is in the top ten. The CDR3 covers 15 residues. V shed 0 bases and J shed 4 bases, with 10 bases lying between them. Germline V gene lookup returns CDR1 SGDLS and CDR2 YYNGEE. The receptor was derived from a female patient aged 2 to 10 who had a stem cell transplant for Fanconi anemia, so the T cells may come from the graft donor. This chain joins TRBV9 and TRBJ2-2, with D perhaps given as TRBD1 or TRBD2 (6 bases each). Material: peripheral blood, obtained 360 days after TCRalphabeta/CD19-depleted stem cell transplant. This CDR3 is CASSVEGGITGELFF. The CDR3 DNA follows: TGTGCCAGCAGCGTAGAGGGGGGCATCACCGGGGAGCTGTTTTTT.